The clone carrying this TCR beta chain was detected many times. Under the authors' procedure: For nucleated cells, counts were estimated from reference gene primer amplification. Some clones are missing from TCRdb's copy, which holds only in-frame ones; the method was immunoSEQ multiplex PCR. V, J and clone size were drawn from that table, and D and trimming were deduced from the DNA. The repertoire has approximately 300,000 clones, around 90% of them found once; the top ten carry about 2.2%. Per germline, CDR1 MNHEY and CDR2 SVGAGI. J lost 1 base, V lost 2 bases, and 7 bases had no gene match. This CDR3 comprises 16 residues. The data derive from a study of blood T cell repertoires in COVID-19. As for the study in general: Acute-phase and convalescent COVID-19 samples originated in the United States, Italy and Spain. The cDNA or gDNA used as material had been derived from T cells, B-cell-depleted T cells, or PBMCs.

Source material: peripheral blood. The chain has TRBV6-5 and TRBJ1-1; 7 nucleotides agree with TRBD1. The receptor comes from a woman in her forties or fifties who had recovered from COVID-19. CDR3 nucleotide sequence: TGTGCCAGCAGTTACGGGCCCACAGGGGCGAACACTGAAGCTTTCTTT. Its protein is CASSYGPTGANTEAFF.